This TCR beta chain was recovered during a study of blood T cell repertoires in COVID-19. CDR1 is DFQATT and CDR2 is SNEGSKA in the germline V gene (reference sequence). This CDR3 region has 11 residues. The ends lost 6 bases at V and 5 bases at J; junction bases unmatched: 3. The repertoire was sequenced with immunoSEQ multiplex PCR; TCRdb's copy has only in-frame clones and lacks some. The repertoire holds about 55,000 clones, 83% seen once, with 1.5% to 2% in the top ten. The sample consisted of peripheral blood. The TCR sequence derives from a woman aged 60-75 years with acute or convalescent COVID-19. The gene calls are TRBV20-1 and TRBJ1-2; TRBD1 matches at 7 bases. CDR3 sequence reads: CSARQGYGYTF. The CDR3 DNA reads TGCAGTGCGAGACAGGGATATGGCTACACCTTC.